The sequence of this T cell receptor beta chain was determined in a study of beta chain features in type 1 diabetes. Study outcomes and limitations: People with Type 1 diabetes carried modestly yet significantly shorter TCRB CDR3s in all four CD4+ subsets.

Sequencing targeted expressed TCRB transcripts, as all isolated RNA had been reverse transcribed. Clones were read by immunoSEQ multiplex PCR, and TCRdb kept only the in-frame ones, dropping some. Altogether 160,000 or so clones are present, around 63% being singletons, with the ten largest covering about 0.081%. This clone turned up a few times. What it binds is not known. The J segment lost 1 base and the V segment lost 5 bases, leaving 3 bases of the junction unmatched. Germline V gene data show CDR1 as SGHTA and CDR2 as FQGNSA. There are 15 residues in the CDR3. This chain links TRBV7-2 with TRBJ2-3; TRBD2 aligns across 10 bases. The receptor was isolated from a man in his thirties or forties with type 1 diabetes. Material: naive CD4+ T cells from blood. CDR3 nucleotide sequence: TGTGCCAGCAGCCATACTAGCGGGGGCACAGATACGCAGTATTTT. Translation gives CASSHTSGGTDTQYF.